This entry concerns a single TCR beta chain. What it binds is not known. The study ran its PCR with 60 Vbeta and 13 Jbeta primers. Using immunoSEQ multiplex PCR, the repertoire was profiled, and TCRdb retains in-frame clones only, with some absent. The sample shows about 160,000 clones, roughly 80% of them seen only once. Unrecorded immune exposure was likely among donors, who were nominally healthy when sampled. This specimen comes from a study of cytomegalovirus exposure and HLA in healthy donors. Study-level findings and limits: In vitro experiments confirmed that three CMV-associated chains were specific for CMV antigens. Immune exposure was documented only through CMV serostatus. Accurate HLA-A and HLA-B prediction from TCR beta sequences was reported for most subjects.

This CDR3 is 11 amino acids long. The V gene's germline CDR1 is MNHEY and CDR2 SVGAGI. V shed 5 bases and J shed 6 bases, with 6 bases lying between them. The TCR originated in a man aged 50 to 60 in good health and CMV-seropositive. This chain uses TRBV6-5 with TRBJ2-3; tentative D call: TRBD2 (6 bases). The sequencing sample was made of PBMCs. The CDR3 region is CASSLADTQYF. CDR3 in DNA: TGTGCCAGCAGTCTAGCGGATACGCAGTATTTT.